This entry lists 24 T cell receptor beta chains sequenced from one sample in a study of blood T cell repertoires in COVID-19. Produced via immunoSEQ multiplex PCR; TCRdb's table is partial and in-frame only. The data contain about 310,000 clones, around 91% of them singletons. Sequencing input: PBMCs or T cells enriched from blood (not recorded which). The receptor source for this set is a woman aged 40 to 55 who had recovered from COVID-19.

This chain links TRBV7-9 with TRBJ1-6, with D maybe TRBD1 (5 bases). The germline V gene encodes CDR1 SEHNR and CDR2 FQNEAQ (reference sequence). This CDR3 comprises 16 residues. Trimming took off 1 base at V and 6 bases at J, with 13 bases between the two ends. The CDR3 DNA is TGTGCCAGCAGCTTAGTGGGGCAAGTGGTTAATTCACCCCTCCACTTT. Translating gives CASSLVGQVVNSPLHF.

V gene TRBV7-2 combines with J gene TRBJ1-1; TRBD1 matches 9 bases. The V gene's germline CDR1 is SGHTA and CDR2 FQGNSA. J was trimmed by 4 bases and V by 4 bases; bases with no gene match: 1. The CDR3 contains 13 residues. The CDR3 sequence: CASSWTGVTEAFF. Here the CDR3 DNA reads TGTGCCAGCAGCTGGACAGGGGTCACTGAAGCTTTCTTT.

The chain is built from TRBV5-1 and TRBJ1-2; D uncertain. There are 13 residues in the CDR3. From germline, CDR1 is SGHRS and CDR2 YFSETQ. V was trimmed by 0 bases and J by 8 bases, leaving 11 bases between them. CDR3: CASSLGVVEGYTF. As DNA, the CDR3 is TGCGCCAGCAGCTTGGGGGTTGTGGAGGGCTACACCTTC.

This rearrangement joins TRBV5-1 to TRBJ2-7, with D possibly matching TRBD2 (6 bases). This CDR3 has 14 amino acids. V was pared by 0 bases and J by 2 bases, with 9 bases between. The germline gives CDR1 SGHRS, CDR2 YFSETQ. The CDR3 reads CASSLGPGAYEQYF. The CDR3 region has the DNA TGCGCCAGCAGCTTGGGCCCGGGGGCCTACGAGCAGTACTTC.

Note on this clone: One end of the junction varies from germline; a read error may be responsible. The chain couples TRBV7-3 to TRBJ2-1, with TRBD2 as a possible D gene (7 bases). The germline gives CDR1 SGHTA, CDR2 FQGTGA. CDR3 length equals 15 residues. DNA for the CDR3: TGTGCCGGCAGCCCCGCGGGGGCTTCCTACAATGAGCAGTTCTTC. Protein: CAGSPAGASYNEQFF.

Here the CDR3 DNA reads TGTGCCAGCAGTCGTGGGACTACCTGGTCCTACGAGCAGTACTTC. Its protein product is CASSRGTTWSYEQYF. The chain couples TRBV27 to TRBJ2-7; 7 bases fit TRBD2. This CDR3 region has 15 residues. V dropped 5 bases and J dropped 1; count of bases not matched to a gene: 8. CDR1 is MNHEY, CDR2 SMNVEV, per germline (reference sequence).

This chain links TRBV4-1 with TRBJ2-3; no clear D. The length of the CDR3 is 15 residues. CDR1 is MGHRA, CDR2 YSYEKL, per germline. V lost 1 base to trimming and J lost 1 base, with 9 bases between them. CDR3 sequence: CASSQVQVRTDTQYF. The DNA for the CDR3 is TGCGCCAGCAGCCAAGTCCAGGTTCGCACAGATACGCAGTATTTT.

Here the CDR3 reads CASSLSPNPGQGRRGYTF. CDR3 in DNA: TGTGCCAGCAGTTTATCGCCTAACCCCGGACAGGGGAGAAGGGGCTACACCTTC. The chain links TRBV27 to TRBJ1-2, with TRBD1 identical over 9 bases. Trimming at V came to 0 bases and at J to 8 bases, leaving 16 bases not matched to a gene. The length of the CDR3 is 18 residues. Germline CDR1 reads MNHEY; CDR2 reads SMNVEV (reference sequence).

The V and J genes are TRBV28 and TRBJ2-7; TRBD2 matches at 7 bases. The V gene end was trimmed by 6 bases and the J gene end by 4 bases; junction bases not matched to a gene: 0. The CDR3 loop spans 11 amino acids. Germline assignment: CDR1 MDHEN and CDR2 SYDVKM. For the CDR3, the DNA is TGTGCCAGCAGGGGGGGGTACGAGCAGTACTTC. This codes for CASRGGYEQYF.

In its sample, this clone was seen once. The chain has TRBV2 and TRBJ2-5, with 11 nucleotides matching TRBD1. The germline CDR1 and CDR2 sequences are SNHLY and FYNNEI. V was clipped by 7 bases and J by 4 bases; unmatched bases: 5. This CDR3 contains 14 residues. The CDR3 DNA follows: TGTGCCAGCACGCGGGACAGGGGGTTAGAGACCCAGTACTTC. Protein sequence: CASTRDRGLETQYF.

The gene calls are TRBV10-1 and TRBJ2-1; D is perhaps TRBD1 (6 bases). Germline CDR1 WNHNN, CDR2 SYGVQD (reference sequence). With 1 base removed from V and 7 bases from J, the gap between germline ends came to 11 bases. This CDR3 region has 14 residues. The CDR3 DNA follows: TGCGCCAGCAGTGAGTGGGGGCCACGGAATGAGCAGTTCTTC. It yields the protein CASSEWGPRNEQFF.

The V and J genes are TRBV18 and TRBJ2-7; TRBD2 agrees at 13 bases. The CDR3 covers 16 residues. V was clipped by 4 bases and J by 2 bases; unmatched bases: 5. Germline V gene lookup returns CDR1 KGHSH and CDR2 LQKENI. The CDR3 here is CASSHPGTSGTYEQYF. The DNA of the CDR3 is TGTGCCAGCTCACACCCCGGGACTAGCGGGACCTACGAGCAGTACTTC.

V and J are TRBV6-2 or TRBV6-3 and TRBJ1-2, with TRBD1 matching 12 bases. The CDR3 is 16 amino acids. CDR1 is MNHEY, CDR2 SVGEGT, per germline. V trimming: 0 bases; J trimming: 4 bases; junction bases outside the gene matches: 3. The DNA of the CDR3 is TGTGCCAGCAGTTACTCGGGACAGGGGGCAATCTATGGCTACACCTTC. This encodes CASSYSGQGAIYGYTF.

J is TRBJ1-2 and V is TRBV6-6; 9 bases match TRBD1. Germline V lookup: CDR1 MNHNY, CDR2 SVGAGI (reference sequence). With V trimmed by 2 bases and J by 8 bases, 3 bases remained unmatched. The length of the CDR3 is 13 residues. The CDR3 bases are TGTGCCAGCAGTTACGAGGACAGGGGAGGCTACACCTTC. Its protein is CASSYEDRGGYTF.

The chain links TRBV18 to TRBJ2-7, with D maybe TRBD2 (5 bases). The V and J ends lost 2 bases and 2 bases respectively, with 13 bases between them. The CDR3 length is 15 residues. Per the germline V gene, CDR1 is KGHSH and CDR2 is LQKENI. The CDR3 spells CASSPKAVTTYEQYF. As DNA, the CDR3 is TGTGCCAGCTCACCAAAAGCGGTGACAACCTACGAGCAGTACTTC.

The V and J genes are TRBV12-3 or TRBV12-4 and TRBJ2-2, with unresolved D. Trimming removed 7 bases at V and 0 bases at J, with 6 bases between. The CDR3 is 13 residues long. The CDR3 nucleotides are TGTGCCAGCACCGTCGCGAACACCGGGGAGCTGTTTTTT. This codes for CASTVANTGELFF.

This rearrangement joins TRBV9 to TRBJ2-3; 9 nucleotides line up with TRBD1. V trimming: 2 bases; J trimming: 3 bases; junction bases outside the gene matches: 1. The germline V gene encodes CDR1 SGDLS and CDR2 YYNGEE. The CDR3 is made up of 14 amino acids. The CDR3 here is CASSVGQGTDTQYF. In DNA form, the CDR3 reads TGTGCCAGCAGCGTCGGACAGGGGACAGATACGCAGTATTTT.

The rearrangement joins TRBV24-1 to TRBJ1-1; TRBD1 is a possible D gene (5 bases). Germline V gene lookup returns CDR1 KGHDR and CDR2 SFDVKD. V lost 2 bases and J lost 3, with 12 bases in between. The length of the CDR3 is 15 residues. The CDR3 sequence: CATSDSGPGDTEAFF. The CDR3 DNA follows: TGTGCCACCAGTGATTCAGGGCCTGGGGACACTGAAGCTTTCTTT.

Here the CDR3 reads CASSSGTVNTEAFF. CDR3 bases: TGTGCCAGCAGCTCCGGGACAGTAAACACTGAAGCTTTCTTT. The rearrangement joins TRBV9 to TRBJ1-1, with 7 bases fitting TRBD1. CDR1 is SGDLS, CDR2 YYNGEE, per germline. The V gene end was trimmed by 4 bases and the J gene end by 2 bases; junction bases not matched to a gene: 5. This CDR3 region has 14 residues. The full variable domain, completed using reference TRBV9 and TRBJ1-1, is DSGVTQTPKHLITATGQRVTLRCSPRSGDLSVYWYQQSLDQGLQFLIQYYNGEERAKGNILERFSAQQFPDLHSELNLSSLELGDSALYFCASSSGTVNTEAFFGQGTRLTVV.

V is TRBV30 and J is TRBJ2-2; TRBD2 matches 7 bases. The germline V gene has CDR1 GTSNPN and CDR2 SVGIG (reference sequence). The V and J ends lost 4 bases and 0 bases, in that order; junction bases with no gene match: 2. There are 14 residues in the CDR3. For the CDR3, the DNA is TGTGCCTGGAACGGGAGGACGAACACCGGGGAGCTGTTTTTT. Translation: CAWNGRTNTGELFF.

The rearrangement joins TRBV5-1 to TRBJ2-4; 7 nucleotides align to TRBD2. The CDR3 runs 16 residues. V gave up 4 bases and J gave up 8 bases; unmatched junction bases: 15. Germline CDR1 reads SGHRS; CDR2 reads YFSETQ. CDR3 sequence reads: CASSHNIPRRGDIQYF. CDR3 DNA sequence: TGCGCCAGCAGCCACAATATCCCGAGACGGGGGGACATTCAGTACTTC. The full variable domain, its missing parts supplied by reference TRBV5-1 and TRBJ2-4, is KAGVTQTPRYLIKTRGQQVTLSCSPISGHRSVSWYQQTPGQGLQFLFEYFSETQRNKGNFPGRFSGRQFSNSRSEMNVSTLELGDSALYLCASSHNIPRRGDIQYFGAGTRLSVL.

The chain joins TRBV19 to TRBJ2-2; 11 nucleotides align to TRBD2. This CDR3 region has 18 residues. V trimming: 6 bases; J trimming: 0 bases; junction bases outside the gene matches: 9. Germline-derived CDR1 and CDR2 are LNHDA and SQIVND (reference sequence). The CDR3 region is CASSFTGTSGSNTGELFF. The CDR3 DNA reads TGTGCCAGTAGCTTTACCGGGACTAGCGGATCGAACACCGGGGAGCTGTTTTTT.

J is TRBJ1-4 and V is TRBV28; TRBD1 matches 9 bases. With V trimmed by 5 bases and J by 13 bases, 11 bases remained unmatched. This CDR3 contains 14 residues. Germline values: CDR1 MDHEN, CDR2 SYDVKM. CDR3 in DNA: TGTGCCAGCAGTCAACCCGGGACAGGGCCTCGACTGTTTTTT. Its protein is CASSQPGTGPRLFF.

This clone was recorded once. The V call is TRBV7-3, the J call TRBJ1-2, with 9 bases matching TRBD1. The V segment lost 6 bases and the J segment 4 bases; nucleotides outside the gene matches: 3. The CDR3 loop spans 13 amino acids. Looked up from germline, CDR1 is SGHTA and CDR2 is FQGTGA. The CDR3 region is CASRQGAGYGYTF. CDR3 nucleotides: TGTGCCAGCAGACAGGGGGCCGGCTATGGCTACACCTTC.